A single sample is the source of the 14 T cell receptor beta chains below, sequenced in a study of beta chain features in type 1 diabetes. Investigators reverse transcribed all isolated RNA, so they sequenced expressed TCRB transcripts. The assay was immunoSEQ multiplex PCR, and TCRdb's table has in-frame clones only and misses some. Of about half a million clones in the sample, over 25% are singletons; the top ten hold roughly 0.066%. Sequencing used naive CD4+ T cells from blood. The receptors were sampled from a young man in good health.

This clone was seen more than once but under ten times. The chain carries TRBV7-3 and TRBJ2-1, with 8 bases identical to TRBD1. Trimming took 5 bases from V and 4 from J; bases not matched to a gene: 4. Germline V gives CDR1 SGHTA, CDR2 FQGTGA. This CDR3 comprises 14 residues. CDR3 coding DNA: TGTGCCAGCAGCCCACGGACAGGGTACAATGAGCAGTTCTTC. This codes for CASSPRTGYNEQFF.

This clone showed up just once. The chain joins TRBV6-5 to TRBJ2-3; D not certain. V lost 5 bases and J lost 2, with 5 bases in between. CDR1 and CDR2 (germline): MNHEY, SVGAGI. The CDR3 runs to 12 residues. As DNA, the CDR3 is TGTGCCAGCAGTCAAAACACAGATACGCAGTATTTT. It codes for CASSQNTDTQYF.

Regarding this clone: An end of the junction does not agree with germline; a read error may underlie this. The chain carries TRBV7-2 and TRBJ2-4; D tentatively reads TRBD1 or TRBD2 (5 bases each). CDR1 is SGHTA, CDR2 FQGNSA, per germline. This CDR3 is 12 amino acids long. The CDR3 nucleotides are TGTGCCAGCAGCTTACCCCCGGGACCCGTCGTCTTC. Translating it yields CASSLPPGPVVF.

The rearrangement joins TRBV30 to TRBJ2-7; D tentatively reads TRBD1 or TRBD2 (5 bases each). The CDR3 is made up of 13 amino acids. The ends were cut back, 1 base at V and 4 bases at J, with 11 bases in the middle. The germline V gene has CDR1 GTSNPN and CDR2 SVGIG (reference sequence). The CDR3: CAWSALGVYEQYF. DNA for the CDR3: TGTGCCTGGAGTGCTTTGGGGGTGTACGAGCAGTACTTC.

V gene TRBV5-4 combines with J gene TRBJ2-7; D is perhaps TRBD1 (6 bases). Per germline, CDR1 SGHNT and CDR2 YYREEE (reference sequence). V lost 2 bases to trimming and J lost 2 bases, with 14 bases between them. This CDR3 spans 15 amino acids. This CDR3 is CASSLGGSQAYEQYF. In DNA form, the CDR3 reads TGTGCCAGCAGCTTAGGGGGTTCTCAAGCCTACGAGCAGTACTTC.

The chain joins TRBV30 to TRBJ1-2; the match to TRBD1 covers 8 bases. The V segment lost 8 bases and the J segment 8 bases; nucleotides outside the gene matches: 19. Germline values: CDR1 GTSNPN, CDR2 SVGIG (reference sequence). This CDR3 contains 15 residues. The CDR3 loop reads CAHSRRTGRVRGYTF. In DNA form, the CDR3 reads TGTGCCCACTCCAGGCGGACAGGGAGAGTTCGAGGCTACACCTTC.

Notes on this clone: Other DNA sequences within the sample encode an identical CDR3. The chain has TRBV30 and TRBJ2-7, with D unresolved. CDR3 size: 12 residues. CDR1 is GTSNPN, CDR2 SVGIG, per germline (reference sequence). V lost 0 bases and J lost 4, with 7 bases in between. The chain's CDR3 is CAWSVHRYEQYF. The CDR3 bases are TGTGCCTGGAGTGTACATCGGTACGAGCAGTACTTC.

The chain's CDR3 is CASSQKGSGGPNYEQYF. DNA for the CDR3: TGTGCCAGCAGCCAGAAAGGTTCGGGAGGGCCTAACTACGAGCAGTACTTC. This chain links TRBV4-2 with TRBJ2-7; 8 nucleotides line up with TRBD2. V shed 3 bases, J shed 3 bases, and the junction held 13 bases outside the gene matches. CDR3 length: 17 residues. Germline V gene sequence: CDR1 LGHNA, CDR2 YNFKEQ.

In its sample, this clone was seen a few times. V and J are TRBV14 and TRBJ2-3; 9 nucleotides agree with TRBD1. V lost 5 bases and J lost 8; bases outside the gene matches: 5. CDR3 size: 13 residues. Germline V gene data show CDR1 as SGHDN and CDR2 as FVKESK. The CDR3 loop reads CASSYSQGATQYF. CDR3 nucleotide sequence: TGTGCCAGCAGCTACTCACAGGGGGCTACGCAGTATTTT.

For the CDR3, the DNA is TGTGCCAGCAGTGGACAGGGTATCTACGGGGCCCAGCATTTT. Translation gives CASSGQGIYGAQHF. The rearrangement joins TRBV6-1 to TRBJ1-5, with 7 nucleotides matching TRBD1. V was pared by 4 bases and J by 11 bases, with 11 bases of the junction left unmatched. The CDR3 runs to 14 residues. CDR1 and CDR2 (germline): MNHNS, SASEGT.

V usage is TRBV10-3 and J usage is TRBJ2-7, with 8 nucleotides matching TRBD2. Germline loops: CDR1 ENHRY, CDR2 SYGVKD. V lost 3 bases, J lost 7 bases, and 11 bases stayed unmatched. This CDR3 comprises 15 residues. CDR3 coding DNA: TGTGCCATCAGTGATTCGCGGGAGGTGTCGGAGGAGCAGTACTTC. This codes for CAISDSREVSEEQYF.

The CDR3 is CASSLAFRNTEAFF. CDR3 DNA sequence: TGTGCCAGCAGCTTAGCTTTCAGGAACACTGAAGCTTTCTTT. The chain uses TRBV7-9 and TRBJ1-1; the D is unclear. From germline, CDR1 is SEHNR and CDR2 FQNEAQ (reference sequence). The V gene lost 0 bases and the J gene lost 1 base, with 6 bases spanning the gap. The CDR3 contains 14 residues.

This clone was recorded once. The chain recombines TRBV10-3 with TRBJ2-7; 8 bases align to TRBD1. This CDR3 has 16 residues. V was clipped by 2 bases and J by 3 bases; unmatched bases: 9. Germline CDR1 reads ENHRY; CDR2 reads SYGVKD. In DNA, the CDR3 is TGTGCCATCAGTGAGCCAGGACAGGGCGCTTACTACGAGCAGTACTTC. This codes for CAISEPGQGAYYEQYF.

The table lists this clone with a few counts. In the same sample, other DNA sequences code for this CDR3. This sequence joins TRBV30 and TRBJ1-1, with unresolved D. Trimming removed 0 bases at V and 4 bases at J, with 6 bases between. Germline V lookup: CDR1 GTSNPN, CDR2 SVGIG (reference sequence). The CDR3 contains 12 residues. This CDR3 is CAWSVGGTEAFF. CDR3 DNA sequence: TGTGCCTGGAGTGTGGGTGGCACTGAAGCTTTCTTT.